This T cell receptor (beta chain) was retrieved from a study of cytomegalovirus exposure and HLA in healthy donors. Study-wide findings and caveats: The TCR clusters that emerged in the first cohort tended, a later analysis found, to co-occur in the 120 or so validation repertoires. For most TCR sequences rarity was the rule, although some public TCRs occurred in many donors. A few chains tied to CMV proved CMV antigen-specific in vitro. Among TCR beta chains, those listed as cytomegalovirus-associated numbered over 150.

For this clone: Its target is not known.

Germline loops: CDR1 KGHSH, CDR2 LQKENI. V gave up 2 bases and J gave up 5 bases; unmatched junction bases: 6. The CDR3 has 15 amino acids. The table came from immunoSEQ multiplex PCR; TCRdb's copy has only in-frame clones and leaves some out. The sample gives around 120,000 clones, about nine tenths of which show up once; roughly 4.4% is in the top ten. Sequenced input: PBMCs. V is TRBV18 and J is TRBJ1-2; TRBD1 aligns across 9 bases. The TCR sequence derives from a man between 18 and 35 years old in good health and CMV-seropositive. The CDR3: CASSPGGQGEYGYTF. CDR3 nucleotide sequence: TGTGCCAGCTCACCAGGGGGACAGGGTGAATATGGCTACACCTTC.